The 20 T cell receptor beta chains presented below share a single source sample, sequenced in a study of shared clonotypes between healthy human individuals. Assay used: immunoSEQ multiplex PCR; TCRdb lists only in-frame clones, some missing. This sample has 1.5 million to 2.5 million clones, with about 95% found just once. CD45RO-negative, CCR7-positively selected cells formed the naive CD8 fraction, excluding terminally differentiated effector memory CD45RA+ cells. Sequenced sample: naive CD8+ T cells sorted from blood. These receptors were collected from a man aged 18-30 years in good health.

This chain links TRBV4-1 with TRBJ1-2; TRBD1 aligns across 9 bases. The V segment lost 4 bases and the J segment 10 bases; nucleotides outside the gene matches: 7. The CDR3 has 13 residues. CDR1 is MGHRA, CDR2 YSYEKL, per germline. The CDR3 coding sequence is TGCGCCAGCAGCCGGGGACAGGGAACGGTCTACACCTTC. Amino acids: CASSRGQGTVYTF.

Note on this clone: Additional DNA sequences in this sample encode the identical CDR3. The chain carries TRBV15 and TRBJ1-3, with D perhaps TRBD1 (5 bases). V was clipped by 0 bases and J by 4 bases, with 10 bases between them. The CDR3 is made up of 15 amino acids. Germline V CDR1 and CDR2: LNHNV, YYDKDF (reference sequence). The CDR3 protein is CATSRDRGAGNTIYF. Written as DNA, the CDR3 is TGTGCCACCAGCAGAGATCGTGGGGCGGGAAACACCATATATTTT.

The rearrangement links TRBV7-9 to TRBJ1-1; no clear D. Trimming took 5 bases from V and 14 from J, leaving 15 bases between them. Germline V gives CDR1 SEHNR, CDR2 FQNEAQ (reference sequence). The length of the CDR3 is 11 residues. The CDR3 coding sequence is TGTGCCAGCAGCCCCGAAGGCCCTCCCTTCTTT. Residues: CASSPEGPPFF.

This chain uses TRBV5-3 with TRBJ2-1, with TRBD2 matching 8 bases. TRBV5-3 is sorted into the ORF group, with uncertain function. V was clipped by 0 bases and J by 3 bases; unmatched bases: 5. This CDR3 has 16 residues. Here the CDR3 reads CARSLALAGLYNEQFF. CDR3 DNA sequence: TGTGCCAGAAGCTTGGCCCTAGCGGGCCTCTACAATGAGCAGTTCTTC.

This chain uses TRBV9 with TRBJ2-1; D is undetermined. The CDR3 is made up of 13 amino acids. The germline V and J ends were trimmed by 0 bases and 10 bases, with 11 bases remaining between them. CDR1 and CDR2 (germline): SGDLS, YYNGEE. The CDR3 region is CASSVATPGEQFF. The CDR3 region has the DNA TGTGCCAGCAGCGTAGCTACGCCCGGGGAGCAGTTCTTC.

The CDR3 is CASSLEPGQGLDTQYF. In nucleotides, the CDR3 is TGTGCCAGCAGCTTAGAGCCGGGACAGGGGTTAGATACGCAGTATTTT. V is TRBV7-9 and J is TRBJ2-3, with 10 nucleotides matching TRBD1. The CDR3 extends over 16 amino acids. The V gene end was trimmed by 1 base and the J gene end by 5 bases; junction bases not matched to a gene: 6. Germline-derived CDR1 and CDR2 are SEHNR and FQNEAQ (reference sequence).

In this sample, this clone turned up once. The V call is TRBV5-4, the J call TRBJ1-4; D gene unclear. The germline V and J ends were trimmed by 4 bases and 7 bases, with 8 bases remaining between them. In germline, CDR1 is SGHNT, CDR2 YYREEE (reference sequence). The CDR3 totals 12 residues. The CDR3: CASSPDGEKLFF. The CDR3 DNA follows: TGTGCCAGCAGCCCGGACGGTGAAAAACTGTTTTTT.

This chain joins TRBV5-6 and TRBJ2-7; 12 positions match TRBD2. The ends lost 1 base at V and 5 bases at J; junction bases unmatched: 7. CDR3 length: 16 amino acids. The V gene's germline CDR1 is SGHDT and CDR2 YYEEEE. CDR3 bases: TGTGCCAGCAGCTTGAGACTAGCGGGAGTTGGGGACGAGCAGTACTTC. Translation gives CASSLRLAGVGDEQYF.

The V and J genes are TRBV27 and TRBJ2-5; possibly TRBD2 for D (6 bases). Germline V gene lookup returns CDR1 MNHEY and CDR2 SMNVEV (reference sequence). Trimming took 6 bases from V and 4 from J, leaving 12 bases between them. The CDR3 covers 13 residues. The DNA of the CDR3 is TGTGCCAGCAGGGAGGGAGGCGGAGAGACCCAGTACTTC. Translated: CASREGGGETQYF.

The V gene is TRBV27, the J gene TRBJ1-6; D may be TRBD1 (5 bases). Trimming took 4 bases from V and 12 from J, leaving 16 bases between them. The CDR3 totals 14 residues. Germline V gene sequence: CDR1 MNHEY, CDR2 SMNVEV (reference sequence). CDR3 in DNA: TGTGCCAGCAGTTCCCGGGACCCCCGAGGACCCCTCCACTTT. Its protein is CASSSRDPRGPLHF.

V is TRBV9 and J is TRBJ2-7, with TRBD2 identical over 11 bases. CDR1 and CDR2 (germline): SGDLS, YYNGEE. J was trimmed by 5 bases and V by 3 bases; bases with no gene match: 4. CDR3 length equals 14 residues. CDR3 in DNA: TGTGCCAGCAGCGCCGGGACTAGCGGAAACGAGCAGTACTTC. Translation: CASSAGTSGNEQYF.

The chain recombines TRBV27 with TRBJ2-2; D gene ambiguous. This CDR3 spans 18 amino acids. Germline V gene data show CDR1 as MNHEY and CDR2 as SMNVEV (reference sequence). V lost 0 bases and J 5 bases, leaving 19 bases between the germline ends. CDR3 nucleotide sequence: TGTGCCAGCAGTTTATCGGCTGGGCTAGAGAAATTGACCGGGGAGCTGTTTTTT. Amino acids: CASSLSAGLEKLTGELFF.

The chain joins TRBV30 to TRBJ2-5; 9 nucleotides align to TRBD1. The trim removed 1 base at V and 5 bases at J, leaving 5 bases unmatched. Looked up from germline, CDR1 is GTSNPN and CDR2 is SVGIG (reference sequence). The CDR3 runs to 14 residues. CDR3 bases: TGTGCCTGGAGTGAGACAGGGGGGGAGGAGACCCAGTACTTC. Amino acid sequence: CAWSETGGEETQYF.

The gene calls are TRBV27 and TRBJ1-6; D ambiguous. Between the trimmed V and J ends, which lost 3 bases and 9 bases, there was a span of 9 bases. The V gene's germline CDR1 is MNHEY and CDR2 SMNVEV (reference sequence). The CDR3 length is 13 residues. The CDR3 DNA reads TGTGCCAGCAGTTTCAGCCCAATTTCACCCCTCCACTTT. Its translation is CASSFSPISPLHF.

The chain has TRBV5-1 and TRBJ1-1; 9 bases agree with TRBD1. This CDR3 has 14 residues. Trimming removed 3 bases from V and 6 bases from J; junction bases left unmatched: 6. Germline CDR1 is SGHRS and CDR2 is YFSETQ. The CDR3 DNA is TGCGCCAGCAGCTATGACAGGGGGTTGTCTGAAGCTTTCTTT. Translation gives CASSYDRGLSEAFF.

The rearrangement links TRBV27 to TRBJ2-7; D may match TRBD1 or TRBD2 (5 bases each). Germline CDR1 and CDR2: MNHEY and SMNVEV (reference sequence). The V gene lost 5 bases and the J gene lost 4 bases, with 15 bases spanning the gap. The CDR3 consists of 14 residues. The CDR3 spells CASSTGPLGYEQYF. CDR3 DNA sequence: TGTGCCAGCAGTACGGGACCTTTGGGGTACGAGCAGTACTTC.

The chain has TRBV5-1 and TRBJ2-7; 9 bases are a match to TRBD2. V lost 0 bases, J lost 3 bases, and 10 bases stayed unmatched. The CDR3 is 17 amino acids. Per the germline V gene, CDR1 is SGHRS and CDR2 is YFSETQ. CDR3 coding DNA: TGCGCCAGCAGCTTGGCCGTTAGCGGGAGAGTAAACTACGAGCAGTACTTC. As protein: CASSLAVSGRVNYEQYF.

The chain combines TRBV11-2 with TRBJ2-7, with a weak D call TRBD1 (5 bases). There are 14 residues in the CDR3. Germline V lookup: CDR1 SGHAT, CDR2 FQNNGV. The V and J ends lost 3 bases and 1 base respectively, with 10 bases between them. CDR3 sequence: CASSFAGISYEQYF. The CDR3 DNA is TGTGCCAGCAGCTTTGCAGGGATTTCCTACGAGCAGTACTTC.

V usage is TRBV27 and J usage is TRBJ2-7, with D possibly TRBD1 on 6 matching bases. This CDR3 is 16 amino acids long. V lost 5 bases to trimming and J lost 3 bases, with 20 bases between them. Germline V gene sequence: CDR1 MNHEY, CDR2 SMNVEV (reference sequence). CDR3 nucleotides: TGTGCCAGCAGTGATGGGCCAGGGGCCGCTCACTACGAGCAGTACTTC. It is translated as CASSDGPGAAHYEQYF.

The chain combines TRBV28 with TRBJ1-3, with D hard to call. The CDR3 is made up of 13 amino acids. V dropped 6 bases and J dropped 2 bases, with 8 bases sitting between them. Per the germline V gene, CDR1 is MDHEN and CDR2 is SYDVKM. The CDR3 sequence is CASSGETGNTIYF. The CDR3 nucleotides are TGTGCCAGCAGCGGAGAGACTGGAAACACCATATATTTT.